This passage covers 20 T cell receptor beta chains from one sample sequenced in a study of identical twins. TCRdb analysed the 5' RACE reads with MiXCR anew, one entry per CDR3 protein. The sample carries just over 500,000 distinct CDR3 sequences, 20% to 25% recorded once. These records were also assigned to another study, of T cells expressing NK-cell markers.

Sequenced: CD4+ T cells sorted from blood. The receptor source for this set is a woman aged 18 to 35 in good health.

Concerning this clonotype itself: A clone one base away is much larger, so this may be a read error. This chain uses TRBV27 with TRBJ1-5; D unresolved. This CDR3 spans 12 amino acids. V lost 5 bases and J 3 bases, leaving 5 bases between the germline ends. CDR1 MNHEY and CDR2 SMNVEV come from the germline V gene (reference sequence). The chain's CDR3 is CASSNNNQPQHF. DNA for the CDR3: TGTGCCAGCAGTAACAACAATCAGCCCCAGCATTTT.

This clonotype has only a few counts. CDR3 amino acids: CASSYWDGSAEAFF. CDR3 in DNA: TGTGCCAGCAGTTACTGGGACGGGTCAGCTGAAGCTTTCTTT. The chain joins TRBV6-2 or TRBV6-3 to TRBJ1-1; a weak D match, TRBD1 (5 bases). Germline-derived CDR1 and CDR2 are MNHEY and SVGEGT. V was cut by 1 base and J by 6 bases, with 12 bases left in between. CDR3 size: 14 residues.

This chain links TRBV28 with TRBJ2-3, with TRBD1 as a possible D gene (5 bases). Trimming shortened V by 4 bases and J by 4 bases, and 18 bases separated the two germline ends. From germline, CDR1 is MDHEN and CDR2 SYDVKM. This CDR3 region has 16 residues. The CDR3 DNA reads as TGTGCCAGCAGTTCCGCGGTTAGGGGCGGCGCAGATACGCAGTATTTT. Its translation is CASSSAVRGGADTQYF. The variable domain in full, completed from reference TRBV28 and TRBJ2-3, reads DVKVTQSSRYLVKRTGEKVFLECVQDMDHENMFWYRQDPGLGLRLIYFSYDVKMKEKGDIPEGYSVSREKKERFSLILESASTNQTSMYLCASSSAVRGGADTQYFGPGTRLTVL.

This clonotype appeared a few times. The chain has TRBV5-1 and TRBJ2-7; D gene ambiguous. V lost 4 bases and J lost 4, with 6 bases in between. From germline, CDR1 is SGHRS and CDR2 YFSETQ. The CDR3 loop spans 11 amino acids. CDR3 amino acids: CASSTEYEQYF. In nucleotides, the CDR3 is TGCGCCAGCAGCACAGAGTACGAGCAGTACTTC.

There are many counts of this clonotype. CDR3 in amino acids: CASSYSGSNTEAFF. CDR3 DNA sequence: TGTGCCAGCAGTTACTCAGGGTCGAACACTGAAGCTTTCTTT. The genes are TRBV6-5 and TRBJ1-1; D gene ambiguous. CDR3 length equals 14 residues. In germline, CDR1 is MNHEY, CDR2 SVGAGI. Trimming left V 0 bases short and J 1 base short, with 6 bases between.

This clonotype was seen ten or more times. The J gene is TRBJ2-5, the V gene TRBV6-5; possible D gene TRBD1, 5 bases. Per germline, CDR1 MNHEY and CDR2 SVGAGI. This CDR3 region has 14 residues. Deletions cut 4 bases from V and 4 bases from J, with 13 bases between. This CDR3 is CASSSLLGAETQYF. In DNA form, the CDR3 reads TGTGCCAGCAGTTCTCTCCTAGGGGCAGAGACCCAGTACTTC.

This clonotype was recorded at least ten times. V and J are TRBV5-1 and TRBJ2-1, with D perhaps matching TRBD2 (5 bases). Trimming pared 7 bases from V and 15 bases from J, leaving 32 bases between. Germline values: CDR1 SGHRS, CDR2 YFSETQ. The CDR3 has 16 residues. The CDR3 DNA follows: TGCGCCAGCGCAACGGGGTCGGAGCTCCCTAATGAGACCGGGTTCTTC. Its translation is CASATGSELPNETGFF.

This rearrangement joins TRBV5-1 to TRBJ1-4, with D possibly TRBD1 on 5 matching bases. Germline V gene lookup returns CDR1 SGHRS and CDR2 YFSETQ. V was cut by 2 bases and J by 8 bases, with 19 bases left in between. CDR3 length: 16 amino acids. The CDR3 sequence: CASSFGSGTRGEKLFF. DNA for the CDR3: TGCGCCAGCAGCTTCGGTTCCGGGACGAGAGGCGAAAAACTGTTTTTT.

This clonotype was detected a few times. This chain uses TRBV6-5 with TRBJ2-1; D is ambiguous. The CDR3 covers 12 residues. CDR1 is MNHEY, CDR2 SVGAGI, per germline. Trimming took off 5 bases at V and 9 bases at J, with 11 bases between the two ends. The chain's CDR3 is CASSDWPGEQFF. CDR3 nucleotides: TGTGCCAGCAGTGATTGGCCTGGTGAGCAGTTCTTC.

This clonotype was seen a few times. The V gene is TRBV29-1, the J gene TRBJ2-5, with TRBD1 matching 8 bases. Germline V gives CDR1 SQVTM, CDR2 ANQGSEA. The CDR3 runs to 13 residues. The trim removed 6 bases at V and 3 bases at J, leaving 6 bases unmatched. The CDR3 region is CSVVTGGEETQYF. The CDR3 DNA sequence: TGCAGCGTAGTAACAGGGGGTGAAGAGACCCAGTACTTC.

The chain combines TRBV6-5 with TRBJ2-2; D is uncertain. Germline CDR1 is MNHEY and CDR2 is SVGAGI. This CDR3 is 16 amino acids long. The germline V and J ends were trimmed by 6 bases and 2 bases, with 16 bases remaining between them. The CDR3 spells CASRYRADLNTGELFF. CDR3 nucleotides: TGTGCCAGCAGATATCGCGCCGACTTAAACACCGGGGAGCTGTTTTTT.

The sample holds a few counts of this clonotype. The chain is built from TRBV20-1 and TRBJ1-1; no firm D call. Trimming stripped 3 bases from V and 3 bases from J, with 11 bases between. Germline V gene data show CDR1 as DFQATT and CDR2 as SNEGSKA (reference sequence). The CDR3 length is 13 residues. Here the CDR3 reads CSASPWRDTEAFF. The CDR3 DNA sequence: TGCAGTGCTAGCCCATGGAGGGACACTGAAGCTTTCTTT.

This clonotype turned up a few times. The rearrangement joins TRBV3-1 to TRBJ2-7; unclear D gene. Trimming stripped 2 bases from V and 3 bases from J, with 17 bases between. The CDR3 is made up of 16 amino acids. In germline, CDR1 is LGHDT, CDR2 YNNKEL (reference sequence). CDR3 residues: CASSQRSLLAVYEQYF. CDR3 nucleotide sequence: TGTGCCAGCAGCCAACGATCCCTTCTGGCCGTCTACGAGCAGTACTTC.

This clonotype appeared many times. The chain employs TRBV5-5 and TRBJ1-2; D gene ambiguous. V shed 1 base and J shed 8 bases, with 12 bases lying between them. The CDR3 runs 13 residues. Germline V gene data show CDR1 as SGHKS and CDR2 as YYEKEE (reference sequence). For the CDR3, the DNA is TGTGCCAGCAGCTTGCCGCGACTATCCGGCTACACCTTC. This codes for CASSLPRLSGYTF. The full variable domain, its missing parts supplied by reference TRBV5-5 and TRBJ1-2, is DAGVTQSPTHLIKTRGQQVTLRCSPISGHKSVSWYQQVLGQGPQFIFQYYEKEERGRGNFPDRFSARQFPNYSSELNVNALLLGDSALYLCASSLPRLSGYTFGSGTRLTVV.

This clonotype was counted only a few times. This chain uses TRBV4-3 with TRBJ2-6; D gene uncertain. V was clipped by 2 bases and J by 0 bases, with 8 bases between them. Germline V CDR1 and CDR2: LGHNA, YSLEER. This CDR3 contains 16 residues. The CDR3 DNA sequence: TGCGCCAGCAGCCAATACGGAAACTCTGGGGCCAACGTCCTGACTTTC. Its protein is CASSQYGNSGANVLTF.

This clonotype was seen only a few times. The chain links TRBV12-3 or TRBV12-4 to TRBJ2-7; no definite D call. The V end was cut by 3 bases, the J end by 3 bases, with 12 bases between. This CDR3 spans 14 amino acids. The CDR3 reads CASSLSYIRYEQYF. CDR3 DNA sequence: TGTGCCAGCAGTTTGAGCTACATACGCTACGAGCAGTACTTC.

This clonotype turned up a few times. The rearrangement joins TRBV6-5 to TRBJ2-3; TRBD2 matches at 11 bases. The germline gives CDR1 MNHEY, CDR2 SVGAGI. The CDR3 is 14 amino acids. V gave up 2 bases and J gave up 9 bases; unmatched junction bases: 4. The CDR3, as DNA: TGTGCCAGCAGTTACCTAGCGGGAGGAGGGACGCAGTATTTT. This gives the protein CASSYLAGGGTQYF.

The chain couples TRBV6-2 or TRBV6-3 to TRBJ1-1; tentative D call: TRBD1 (5 bases). The V gene's germline CDR1 is MNHEY and CDR2 SVGEGT. The length of the CDR3 is 13 residues. Trimming took off 6 bases at V and 4 bases at J, with 12 bases between the two ends. The CDR3 bases are TGTGCCAGCAGAACACCCGGGGGCACTGAAGCTTTCTTT. Protein sequence: CASRTPGGTEAFF.

This clonotype was found a few times. CDR3 in amino acids: CASRTGGVGQPQHF. Here the CDR3 DNA reads TGTGCCAGCAGAACCGGAGGGGTAGGTCAGCCCCAGCATTTT. This chain joins TRBV6-1 and TRBJ1-5; D may be TRBD1 (5 bases). V lost 6 bases and J lost 6, with 15 bases in between. Per germline, CDR1 MNHNS and CDR2 SASEGT. CDR3 size: 14 residues.

CDR3 loop: CASSPLYTEAFF. DNA of the CDR3: TGTGCCAGCAGCCCCCTGTACACTGAAGCTTTCTTT. The chain couples TRBV28 to TRBJ1-1, with D unclear. Germline V lookup: CDR1 MDHEN, CDR2 SYDVKM. The CDR3 contains 12 residues. The V end lost 6 bases, the J end lost 3 bases, and 8 bases lay between the germline ends.